This TCR beta chain is drawn from a study of OX40 agonist ivuxolimab in advanced cancers. Study outcomes and limitations: Normalized T-cell clonal expansion was also low in some nonresponders. Expanded clones belonging to CD8+ T cells outnumbered, on average, those of CD4+.

As regards this clone: No antigen is known for it.

Assay used: immunoSEQ multiplex PCR; TCRdb lists only in-frame clones, some missing. The sample lists 60,000 to 85,000 clones, roughly 90% seen once, with more than 2.5% in the top ten. With 7 bases removed from V and 4 bases from J, the gap between germline ends came to 12 bases. The CDR3 consists of 12 residues. Germline V CDR1 and CDR2: SQVTM, ANQGSEA. The chain employs TRBV29-1 and TRBJ2-3, with D perhaps TRBD1 or TRBD2 (7 bases each). The TCR originated in an adult with an advanced solid tumor such as melanoma, head and neck, liver or kidney cancer. Sequencing was performed on CD4+ or CD8+ T cells sorted from blood, taken in a trial of the OX40 agonist ivuxolimab. In DNA form, the CDR3 reads TGCAGCGCGACAGGGAGGGCAGATACGCAGTATTTT. Amino acid sequence: CSATGRADTQYF.